The source of this T cell receptor beta chain is a study of T-cell memory formation after mild COVID-19. Study-level findings and limits: Certain responding clones were present in pre-infection memory, suggesting participation of cross-reactive memory. For second-wave clones that peaked at day 37, SARS-CoV-2 specificity went unverified.

In this sample, this clonotype turned up a few times. The antigen is undetermined. With 5 bases removed from V and 2 bases from J, the gap between germline ends came to 12 bases. The CDR3 sequence is 14 residues long. CDR1 and CDR2 (germline): KGHSH, LQKENI. Using its own MiXCR run on the 5' RACE reads, TCRdb lists one record per CDR3 protein. Of 130,000 to 150,000 distinct CDR3 sequences listed, over 6% are singletons. The gene calls are TRBV18 and TRBJ2-5; D is perhaps TRBD1 or TRBD2 (5 bases each). The clonotype originates from an adult woman who had mild COVID-19 (a few samples of this study predate the infection). Cell type and time point are not known. The sequenced material came from PBMCs or a T cell subset sorted from them (not recorded which). The DNA for the CDR3 is TGTGCCAGCTCAACGGGACGTAGACAAGAGACCCAGTACTTC. Protein product: CASSTGRRQETQYF.